This T cell receptor beta chain was identified during a study of cytomegalovirus exposure and HLA in healthy donors. Study outcomes and limitations: Later on, a genetic analysis was performed. It linked a missense variant in DCLRE1C with V- and J-gene trimming of TCR beta. Later analysis suggested most CMV-associated TCR beta chains were HLA-restricted. CMV serostatus was the sole immune exposure information available.

13 Jbeta primers and 60 Vbeta primers were used for the PCR. TCRdb's copy holds only in-frame clones and misses some; the assay was immunoSEQ multiplex PCR. This sample has some 54,000 clones, with approximately 70% found just once. Concerning this clone itself: Its antigen is not known.

Germline V gene sequence: CDR1 SQVTM, CDR2 ANQGSEA. CDR3 length: 14 amino acids. V lost 2 bases, J lost 1 base, and 11 bases lay in between. The chain recombines TRBV29-1 with TRBJ1-1; D might be TRBD1 (6 bases). The receptor comes from a man aged 18-30 years in good health and CMV-seronegative. The source material was PBMCs. The DNA of the CDR3 is TGCAGCGTTGAATCGGGCAGGGGGAACACTGAAGCTTTCTTT. Its protein product is CSVESGRGNTEAFF.